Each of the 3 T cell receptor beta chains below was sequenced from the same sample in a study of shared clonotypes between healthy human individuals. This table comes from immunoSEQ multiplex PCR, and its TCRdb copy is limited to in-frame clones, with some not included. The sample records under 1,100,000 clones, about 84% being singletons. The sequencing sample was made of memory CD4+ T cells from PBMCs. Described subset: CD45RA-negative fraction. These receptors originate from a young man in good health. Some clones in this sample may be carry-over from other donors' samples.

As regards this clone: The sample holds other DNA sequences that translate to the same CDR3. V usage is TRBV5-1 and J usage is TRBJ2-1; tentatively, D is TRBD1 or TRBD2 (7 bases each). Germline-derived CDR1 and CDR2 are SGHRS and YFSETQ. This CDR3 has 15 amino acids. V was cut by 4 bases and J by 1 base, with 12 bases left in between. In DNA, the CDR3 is TGCGCCAGCAGCACGCAGGGGGGGTCCTACAATGAGCAGTTCTTC. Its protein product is CASSTQGGSYNEQFF.

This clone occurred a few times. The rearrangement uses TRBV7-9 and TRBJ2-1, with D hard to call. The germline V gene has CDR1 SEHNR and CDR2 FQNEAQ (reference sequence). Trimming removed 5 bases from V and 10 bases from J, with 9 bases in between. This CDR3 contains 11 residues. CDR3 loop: CASSNPVEQFF. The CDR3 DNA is TGTGCCAGCAGCAACCCTGTGGAGCAGTTCTTC.

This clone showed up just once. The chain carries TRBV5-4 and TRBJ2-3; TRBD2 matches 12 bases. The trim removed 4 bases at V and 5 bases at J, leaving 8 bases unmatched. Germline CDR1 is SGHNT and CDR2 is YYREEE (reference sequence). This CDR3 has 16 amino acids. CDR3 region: CASSPGLAGIGDTQYF. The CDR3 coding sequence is TGTGCCAGCAGCCCCGGACTAGCGGGAATTGGAGATACGCAGTATTTT. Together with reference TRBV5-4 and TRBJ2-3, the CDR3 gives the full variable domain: ETGVTQSPTHLIKTRGQQVTLRCSSQSGHNTVSWYQQALGQGPQFIFQYYREEENGRGNFPPRFSGLQFPNYSSELNVNALELDDSALYLCASSPGLAGIGDTQYFGPGTRLTVL.